The 20 T cell receptor beta chains given below trace back to one sample, sequenced in a study of blood T cells in healthy people across ages. A sample-barcoded 5' primer and a J-beta primer mix were used in a second PCR of roughly 7 to 11 cycles. MiXCR was run by TCRdb on the 5' RACE reads, yielding one entry per CDR3 protein. Among approximately 850,000 distinct CDR3 sequences listed, roughly 50% were seen once. Sequenced input: blood. The receptors derive from a young man in good health.

This clonotype was picked up a small number of times. This rearrangement joins TRBV20-1 to TRBJ2-7; the D is unclear. V lost 6 bases, J lost 2 bases, and 17 bases lay in between. The CDR3 loop spans 14 amino acids. Germline V lookup: CDR1 DFQATT, CDR2 SNEGSKA (reference sequence). This CDR3 reads CSATPPGSPYEQYF. The DNA for the CDR3 is TGCAGTGCGACCCCGCCCGGCAGTCCCTACGAGCAGTACTTC.

This chain links TRBV7-2 with TRBJ2-7; D is perhaps TRBD1 (5 bases). Per the germline V gene, CDR1 is SGHTA and CDR2 is FQGNSA. V lost 1 base and J lost 0, with 22 bases in between. The CDR3 runs 19 residues. The CDR3: CASSLGAGLTRILSYEQYF. The CDR3 DNA reads TGTGCCAGCAGCTTAGGGGCAGGGCTGACCAGGATACTCTCCTACGAGCAGTACTTC.

The gene calls are TRBV6-5 and TRBJ2-4; 14 positions agree with TRBD2. This CDR3 has 14 residues. Germline trimming cut 5 bases from V and 15 bases from J; bases unmatched to any gene: 9. Germline CDR1 reads MNHEY; CDR2 reads SVGAGI. The CDR3 bases are TGTGCCAGCAGTGCGACTAGCGGGGGGGCTAAGACGTACTTC. It translates to CASSATSGGAKTYF.

The chain employs TRBV6-2 or TRBV6-3 and TRBJ2-1; D is unresolved. Trimming took off 4 bases at V and 6 bases at J, with 10 bases between the two ends. Germline values: CDR1 MNHEY, CDR2 SVGEGT. This CDR3 spans 13 amino acids. CDR3 protein: CASSLESPNEQFF. CDR3 DNA: TGTGCCAGCAGTTTAGAATCCCCCAATGAGCAGTTCTTC.

This clonotype was observed a handful of times. The chain couples TRBV20-1 to TRBJ2-7, with D perhaps matching TRBD2 (5 bases). CDR1 DFQATT and CDR2 SNEGSKA come from the germline V gene (reference sequence). The ends were cut back, 5 bases at V and 6 bases at J, with 17 bases in the middle. The CDR3 extends over 13 amino acids. The CDR3: CSAPREGRSEQYF. CDR3 in DNA: TGCAGTGCTCCCCGGGAAGGTCGGTCCGAGCAGTACTTC.

The chain employs TRBV6-1 and TRBJ2-1; D is possibly TRBD2 (6 bases). Trimming pared 1 base from V and 7 bases from J, leaving 11 bases between. CDR1 and CDR2 from the germline V gene are MNHNS and SASEGT. The CDR3 has 14 amino acids. CDR3 sequence: CASSEVQEGNEQFF. DNA of the CDR3: TGTGCCAGCAGTGAAGTACAGGAGGGGAATGAGCAGTTCTTC.

This clonotype appeared a single time. V and J are TRBV20-1 and TRBJ2-3, with 7 bases aligning to TRBD2. V gave up 4 bases and J gave up 2 bases; unmatched junction bases: 3. CDR1 and CDR2 (germline): DFQATT, SNEGSKA (reference sequence). The CDR3 spans 13 residues. This chain's CDR3 is CSAKGTNTDTQYF. CDR3 bases: TGCAGTGCTAAAGGGACTAACACAGATACGCAGTATTTT.

The chain has TRBV13 and TRBJ2-1; 12 bases are a match to TRBD2. V gave up 3 bases and J gave up 2 bases; unmatched junction bases: 2. CDR3 size: 16 residues. Germline CDR1 is PRHDT and CDR2 is FYEKMQ (reference sequence). CDR3 bases: TGTGCCAGCAGCTTCACTAGCGGGGGGCCCTACAATGAGCAGTTCTTC. Translation gives CASSFTSGGPYNEQFF. Looking up the rest from reference TRBV13 and TRBJ2-1 gives the full variable domain: AAGVIQSPRHLIKEKRETATLKCYPIPRHDTVYWYQQGPGQDPQFLISFYEKMQSDKGSIPDRFSAQQFSDYHSELNMSSLELGDSALYFCASSFTSGGPYNEQFFGPGTRLTVL.

The rearrangement joins TRBV3-1 to TRBJ2-5, with D uncertain. Germline-derived CDR1 and CDR2 are LGHDT and YNNKEL (reference sequence). The CDR3 covers 15 residues. Trimming removed 0 bases from V and 2 bases from J, with 10 bases in between. In nucleotides, the CDR3 is TGTGCCAGCAGCCAAGAACTCAAATCACAAGAGACCCAGTACTTC. As protein: CASSQELKSQETQYF.

The genes are TRBV2 and TRBJ2-7, with 11 positions matching TRBD2. V dropped 11 bases and J dropped 3; count of bases not matched to a gene: 18. Looked up from germline, CDR1 is SNHLY and CDR2 is FYNNEI. The CDR3 extends over 17 amino acids. CDR3 region: CALRGSELAGVHYEQYF. DNA of the CDR3: TGTGCCCTGAGGGGGAGCGAACTAGCGGGAGTTCACTACGAGCAGTACTTC.

This clonotype is a singleton in its sample. The chain links TRBV7-9 to TRBJ2-3; D unresolved. The V end lost 1 base, the J end lost 0 bases, and 8 bases lay between the germline ends. This CDR3 region has 15 residues. CDR1 and CDR2 from the germline V gene are SEHNR and FQNEAQ (reference sequence). In DNA, the CDR3 is TGTGCCAGCAGCTTAGGCCAACTTAGCACAGATACGCAGTATTTT. As protein: CASSLGQLSTDTQYF.

The chain joins TRBV25-1 to TRBJ1-1; no clear D gene. Between the trimmed V and J ends, which lost 6 bases and 1 base, there was a span of 12 bases. Looked up from germline, CDR1 is MGHDK and CDR2 is SYGVNS. The CDR3 loop spans 14 amino acids. The CDR3, as DNA: TGTGCCAGCAGCGGTTACCTACAGAACACTGAAGCTTTCTTT. Protein: CASSGYLQNTEAFF.

The chain joins TRBV29-1 to TRBJ1-1; weak D call: TRBD1 (6 bases). CDR3 size: 17 residues. CDR1 is SQVTM and CDR2 is ANQGSEA in the germline V gene. The germline V and J ends were trimmed by 6 bases and 3 bases, with 26 bases remaining between them. CDR3 loop: CSVPANTGTPEYTEAFF. DNA for the CDR3: TGCAGCGTCCCAGCTAATACCGGGACACCAGAGTACACTGAAGCTTTCTTT.

The rearrangement joins TRBV7-6 to TRBJ2-4, with D maybe TRBD1 (5 bases). V gave up 1 base and J gave up 13 bases, with 17 bases separating them. The germline gives CDR1 SGHVS, CDR2 FNYEAQ. The CDR3 is 14 amino acids. CDR3 sequence: CASSLGGTGGGQYF. CDR3 nucleotides: TGTGCCAGCAGCTTAGGTGGTACAGGCGGTGGGCAGTACTTC.

This chain links TRBV7-9 with TRBJ2-1; tentative D call: TRBD2 (6 bases). The CDR3 is 14 residues long. V was pared by 6 bases and J by 9 bases, with 18 bases between. Germline V CDR1 and CDR2: SEHNR, FQNEAQ (reference sequence). CDR3 amino acids: CASSYGEAAGEQFF. Written as DNA, the CDR3 is TGTGCCAGCAGTTACGGGGAGGCCGCGGGTGAGCAGTTCTTC.

The chain uses TRBV5-1 and TRBJ2-1; 11 positions match TRBD2. Germline CDR1 SGHRS, CDR2 YFSETQ. Trimming removed 0 bases from V and 8 bases from J; junction bases left unmatched: 4. The CDR3 totals 15 residues. The CDR3, as DNA: TGCGCCAGCAGCTTGGCCACTAGCGGGGGCGATGAGCAGTTCTTC. This translates into CASSLATSGGDEQFF.

The chain recombines TRBV7-2 with TRBJ2-3; the D gene is possibly TRBD2 (6 bases). CDR1 and CDR2 from the germline V gene are SGHTA and FQGNSA. CDR3 size: 16 residues. Trimming stripped 3 bases from V and 0 bases from J, with 13 bases between. The CDR3 DNA reads as TGTGCCAGCAGCTTGGAGGGAGACTCGAGCACAGATACGCAGTATTTT. This codes for CASSLEGDSSTDTQYF. Based on the CDR3 plus reference TRBV7-2 and TRBJ2-3, the full variable domain is GAGVSQSPSNKVTEKGKDVELRCDPISGHTALYWYRQSLGQGLEFLIYFQGNSAPDKSGLPSDRFSAERTGGSVSTLTIQRTQQEDSAVYLCASSLEGDSSTDTQYFGPGTRLTVL.

This clonotype was counted once. The chain combines TRBV7-9 with TRBJ2-1; D might be TRBD1 (6 bases). V dropped 5 bases and J dropped 2 bases, with 10 bases sitting between them. This CDR3 region has 14 residues. Germline V lookup: CDR1 SEHNR, CDR2 FQNEAQ (reference sequence). CDR3 region: CASSEQGPYNEQFF. Written as DNA, the CDR3 is TGTGCCAGCAGCGAGCAGGGGCCCTACAATGAGCAGTTCTTC.

V gene TRBV27 combines with J gene TRBJ1-5; D uncertain. Germline V lookup: CDR1 MNHEY, CDR2 SMNVEV (reference sequence). The V end lost 9 bases, the J end lost 8 bases, and 8 bases lay between the germline ends. The CDR3 is made up of 10 amino acids. CDR3 loop: CARHVKPQHF. Written as DNA, the CDR3 is TGTGCCAGACACGTAAAGCCCCAGCATTTT.

The J gene is TRBJ2-7, the V gene TRBV28; no reliable D call. Germline CDR1 MDHEN, CDR2 SYDVKM. The CDR3 is 14 residues long. V gave up 3 bases and J gave up 2 bases, with 11 bases separating them. CDR3 amino acids: CASSFRGPTYEQYF. In DNA, the CDR3 is TGTGCCAGCAGTTTTCGTGGGCCAACCTACGAGCAGTACTTC. The variable domain in full, with the rest retrieved from reference TRBV28 and TRBJ2-7, is DVKVTQSSRYLVKRTGEKVFLECVQDMDHENMFWYRQDPGLGLRLIYFSYDVKMKEKGDIPEGYSVSREKKERFSLILESASTNQTSMYLCASSFRGPTYEQYFGPGTRLTVT.